The 32 T cell receptor beta chains below come from one sample, sequenced in a study of HIV-infected children after antiretroviral therapy interruption. Specified treatment: PENTA 11 planned treatment interruption arm or continuous ART arm. The TCR library was built from RNA with a 3' RACE protocol and unique molecular identifiers. TCRdb reanalysed the 3' RACE reads using MiXCR and keeps one entry per CDR3 protein. The table lists approximately 15,000 distinct CDR3 sequences, 3.4% of them singletons. Sequenced material: CD45RO+ CD8+ T cells from PBMCs, pooled from several time points, taken from a donor given antiretroviral therapy, either interrupted or continuous. Documented subset: memory CD8+ CD45RO+ CD45RA- T cells. The receptors come from a pool of human donors with HIV.

This clonotype was recorded at least ten times. The CDR3: CATSRGASEGSYEQYF. CDR3 in DNA: TGTGCCACCAGCAGAGGGGCGTCCGAGGGTTCCTACGAGCAGTACTTC. The V call is TRBV15, the J call TRBJ2-7; weak D call: TRBD2 (5 bases). The CDR3 loop spans 16 amino acids. Trimming left V 1 base short and J 1 base short, with 14 bases between. Germline CDR1 reads LNHNV; CDR2 reads YYDKDF (reference sequence).

This chain uses TRBV10-3 with TRBJ1-5, with D possibly TRBD1 on 5 matching bases. V was shortened by 0 bases and J by 2 bases, with 14 bases between the two germline ends. CDR3 length: 17 residues. CDR1 ENHRY and CDR2 SYGVKD come from the germline V gene. This chain's CDR3 is CAISESGRRGGNQPQHF. DNA for the CDR3: TGTGCCATCAGTGAGTCGGGCAGAAGGGGAGGCAATCAGCCCCAGCATTTT.

This clonotype has at least ten counts. The chain recombines TRBV6-1 with TRBJ2-2; 10 nucleotides match TRBD1. This CDR3 has 14 residues. Germline lookup yields CDR1 MNHNS and CDR2 SASEGT. Unmatched junction bases numbered 1, after V lost 8 bases and J lost 1 base. The DNA for the CDR3 is TGTGCCAGCGGACAGGGGGGGAACACCGGGGAGCTGTTTTTT. Translated: CASGQGGNTGELFF.

Details on this clonotype: Since a much larger clone is just one base distant, this may be a read error. The rearrangement joins TRBV11-2 to TRBJ1-1; possibly TRBD1 for D (5 bases). V lost 5 bases and J 11 bases, leaving 18 bases between the germline ends. CDR3 length: 13 amino acids. Germline assignment: CDR1 SGHAT and CDR2 FQNNGV. The CDR3 bases are TGTGCCAGCAGCGTGGGGGGTGGACCGGGGGCTTTCTTT. Translating it yields CASSVGGGPGAFF.

This clonotype was found many times. V and J are TRBV6-2 or TRBV6-3 and TRBJ2-1; 12 bases are a match to TRBD1. This CDR3 contains 16 residues. The V and J ends lost 10 bases and 9 bases, in that order; junction bases with no gene match: 16. CDR1 MNHEY and CDR2 SVGEGT come from the germline V gene. Here the CDR3 DNA reads TGTGCCACCAGCCACCTTCCGGGACAGGGGGCTGGTGAGCAGTTCTTC. Amino acids: CATSHLPGQGAGEQFF.

This rearrangement joins TRBV7-9 to TRBJ2-1; D uncertain. Germline V CDR1 and CDR2: SEHNR, FQNEAQ (reference sequence). The CDR3 extends over 13 amino acids. Trimming pared 3 bases from V and 10 bases from J, leaving 13 bases between. The CDR3 sequence is CASSFPQRPEQFF. CDR3 in DNA: TGTGCCAGCAGCTTCCCTCAGCGCCCCGAGCAGTTCTTC.

This clonotype is judged large (0.1 to 1%). V usage is TRBV29-1 and J usage is TRBJ2-7; 11 positions agree with TRBD2. Germline V CDR1 and CDR2: SQVTM, ANQGSEA. The CDR3 has 13 amino acids. The V segment lost 6 bases and the J segment 3 bases; nucleotides outside the gene matches: 4. CDR3 in DNA: TGCAGCGTCCGACTAGCGGGAAACTACGAGCAGTACTTC. Translating gives CSVRLAGNYEQYF.

There are many counts of this clonotype. The J gene is TRBJ2-2, the V gene TRBV10-3; D remains unclear. The CDR3 has 12 amino acids. V shed 9 bases and J shed 2 bases, with 7 bases lying between them. Germline loops: CDR1 ENHRY, CDR2 SYGVKD. Here the CDR3 DNA reads TGTGCCATGCGACTTAACACCGGGGAGCTGTTTTTT. It yields the protein CAMRLNTGELFF.

This clonotype was counted ten times or more. The chain links TRBV10-2 to TRBJ2-7; 8 bases agree with TRBD1. Germline V gene data show CDR1 as WSHSY and CDR2 as SAAADI. The CDR3 totals 13 residues. V was clipped by 4 bases and J by 3 bases; unmatched bases: 2. CDR3 protein: CASSATGGYEQYF. The CDR3 DNA is TGCGCCAGCAGTGCCACAGGGGGCTACGAGCAGTACTTC.

This clonotype appeared many times. The chain joins TRBV5-1 to TRBJ2-1, with D possibly TRBD2 on 6 matching bases. Per germline, CDR1 SGHRS and CDR2 YFSETQ. This CDR3 is 17 amino acids long. The germline V and J ends were trimmed by 0 bases and 4 bases, with 17 bases remaining between them. CDR3 sequence reads: CASSLAGGGSAYNEQFF. CDR3 nucleotides: TGCGCCAGCAGCTTGGCAGGTGGAGGGAGCGCTTACAATGAGCAGTTCTTC.

This clonotype was seen repeatedly, ten times or more. The genes are TRBV29-1 and TRBJ1-1; D might be TRBD1 (5 bases). The CDR3 is 11 amino acids. Germline-derived CDR1 and CDR2 are SQVTM and ANQGSEA. Between the trimmed V and J ends, which lost 7 bases and 4 bases, there was a span of 10 bases. Here the CDR3 reads CSAGHPTEAFF. Written as DNA, the CDR3 is TGCAGCGCTGGACACCCCACTGAAGCTTTCTTT.

By share, this clonotype counts as medium-sized (0.01 to 0.1%). This chain links TRBV20-1 with TRBJ2-5; D not certain. Germline V CDR1 and CDR2: DFQATT, SNEGSKA (reference sequence). Between the trimmed V and J ends, which lost 3 bases and 5 bases, there was a span of 16 bases. This CDR3 is 14 amino acids long. CDR3 amino acids: CSARERSGSETQYF. CDR3 bases: TGCAGTGCTAGGGAGCGTTCCGGGTCGGAGACCCAGTACTTC.

In this sample, this clonotype is medium-sized. The chain is built from TRBV14 and TRBJ1-4; 7 nucleotides match TRBD1. There are 13 residues in the CDR3. With 4 bases clipped from V and 8 bases from J, the junction kept 4 bases outside the gene matches. The germline V gene has CDR1 SGHDN and CDR2 FVKESK. The chain's CDR3 is CASSPRDREKLFF. In DNA form, the CDR3 reads TGTGCCAGCAGCCCCCGGGACAGAGAAAAACTGTTTTTT.

Ten or more counts support this clonotype. This chain uses TRBV5-5 with TRBJ2-2; 8 nucleotides agree with TRBD1. Unmatched junction bases numbered 6, after V lost 6 bases and J lost 8 bases. The CDR3 has 13 amino acids. CDR1 and CDR2 from the germline V gene are SGHKS and YYEKEE (reference sequence). Here the CDR3 reads CASMGQEFGELFF. CDR3 sequence (DNA): TGTGCCAGCATGGGACAGGAATTTGGGGAGCTGTTTTTT.

In its sample, this clonotype was seen many times. This CDR3 is CASSVASRTGIYNEQFF. Written as DNA, the CDR3 is TGTGCCAGCAGCGTAGCGAGCAGGACAGGGATTTACAATGAGCAGTTCTTC. J is TRBJ2-1 and V is TRBV9, with 8 bases lining up with TRBD1. This CDR3 spans 17 amino acids. From germline, CDR1 is SGDLS and CDR2 YYNGEE. V trimming: 0 bases; J trimming: 4 bases; junction bases outside the gene matches: 9.

For this clonotype: This may arise from a read error, as a much more abundant clone is one base away. V gene TRBV4-1 combines with J gene TRBJ1-3, with D perhaps matching TRBD1 (5 bases). The V gene's germline CDR1 is MGHRA and CDR2 YSYEKL. The CDR3 runs 16 residues. CDR3 amino acids: CASSLSGKSSGNTTYF. CDR3 coding DNA: TGCGCCAGCAGCCTATCAGGGAAGAGCTCTGGAAACACCACATATTTT.

Many counts were recorded for this clonotype. This sequence joins TRBV28 and TRBJ2-7, with D possibly being TRBD2 (6 bases). Germline loops: CDR1 MDHEN, CDR2 SYDVKM. CDR3 length: 14 amino acids. V dropped 1 base and J dropped 2 bases, with 9 bases sitting between them. The CDR3 here is CASSLSRGTYEQYF. As DNA, the CDR3 is TGTGCCAGCAGTTTATCGCGGGGTACCTACGAGCAGTACTTC.

This clonotype has a count of ten or more. This rearrangement joins TRBV19 to TRBJ2-2; a possible D gene is TRBD2 (5 bases). This CDR3 contains 14 residues. The germline gives CDR1 LNHDA, CDR2 SQIVND (reference sequence). The V end was cut by 8 bases, the J end by 5 bases, with 15 bases between. The CDR3 region has the DNA TGTGCCAGTCGCGGCACGGGAAGGACCGGGGAGCTGTTTTTT. Translating gives CASRGTGRTGELFF.

The table lists this clonotype with many counts. The CDR3 sequence: CASSLFRGLLNEQFF. For the CDR3, the DNA is TGTGCCAGCAGCCTCTTTCGAGGACTTCTCAATGAGCAGTTCTTC. The chain links TRBV7-9 to TRBJ2-1; possible D gene TRBD2, 5 bases. The CDR3 has 15 residues. Germline V lookup: CDR1 SEHNR, CDR2 FQNEAQ (reference sequence). Deletions cut 5 bases from V and 6 bases from J, with 17 bases between.

This clonotype appeared many times. V is TRBV4-2 and J is TRBJ2-6; D perhaps matches TRBD2 (5 bases). The V gene's germline CDR1 is LGHNA and CDR2 YNFKEQ. The CDR3 runs to 16 residues. V gave up 0 bases and J gave up 2 bases, with 8 bases separating them. CDR3 loop: CASSQEGGAGANVLTF. CDR3 coding DNA: TGTGCCAGCAGCCAAGAAGGAGGAGCTGGGGCCAACGTCCTGACTTTC.

This clonotype was observed at least ten times. The chain combines TRBV29-1 with TRBJ1-4; D remains unclear. Germline V gives CDR1 SQVTM, CDR2 ANQGSEA. The CDR3 totals 15 residues. V lost 7 bases, J lost 4 bases, and 19 bases lay in between. The CDR3 sequence is CSARGPGGINEKLFF. The CDR3 DNA follows: TGCAGCGCTAGAGGGCCCGGTGGGATTAATGAAAAACTGTTTTTT.

The sample holds many counts of this clonotype. V and J are TRBV12-3 or TRBV12-4 and TRBJ2-1; D unresolved. Trimming left V 5 bases short and J 2 bases short, with 13 bases between. This CDR3 comprises 15 residues. CDR3 DNA sequence: TGTGCCAGCAGTCCCCGAAGGTCGCCCTACAATGAGCAGTTCTTC. Protein: CASSPRRSPYNEQFF.

This clonotype showed up many times. This chain connects TRBV27 to TRBJ2-1; D gene uncertain. CDR3 length: 13 amino acids. Germline lookup yields CDR1 MNHEY and CDR2 SMNVEV (reference sequence). V was pared by 5 bases and J by 2 bases, with 7 bases between. CDR3 in DNA: TGTGCCAGCAGTCTGGAACCCTACAATGAGCAGTTCTTC. Translation: CASSLEPYNEQFF.

This clonotype came up many times. This chain uses TRBV12-3 or TRBV12-4 with TRBJ2-7, with 8 bases that match TRBD2. This CDR3 comprises 17 residues. The V and J ends lost 3 bases and 7 bases, in that order; junction bases with no gene match: 17. The DNA of the CDR3 is TGTGCCAGCAGTTTCCCCCGGGGGCGGGAGGTGGATTGGGAGCAGTACTTC. It is translated as CASSFPRGREVDWEQYF.

This clonotype was recorded at least ten times. CDR3 protein: CASRRPGATLYEQYF. The DNA for the CDR3 is TGTGCCAGCCGACGGCCTGGGGCGACCCTCTACGAGCAGTACTTC. The chain is built from TRBV2 and TRBJ2-7, with D possibly being TRBD1 (5 bases). This CDR3 comprises 15 residues. Germline CDR1 reads SNHLY; CDR2 reads FYNNEI. V lost 8 bases and J 3 bases, leaving 20 bases between the germline ends.

The chain is built from TRBV12-3 or TRBV12-4 and TRBJ1-2; the D gene is possibly TRBD1 (6 bases). The CDR3 extends over 15 amino acids. V was clipped by 6 bases and J by 8 bases, with 22 bases between them. CDR3 DNA: TGTGCCAGCAGCCTCCCCGGGGGGGCGCGGAAGGGCTACACCTTC. Protein product: CASSLPGGARKGYTF.

This clonotype was observed many times. This rearrangement joins TRBV19 to TRBJ2-1; D remains ambiguous. Looked up from germline, CDR1 is LNHDA and CDR2 is SQIVND (reference sequence). This CDR3 has 14 amino acids. Trimming took 7 bases from V and 0 from J, leaving 10 bases between them. This CDR3 reads CASKDGRSYNEQFF. DNA for the CDR3: TGTGCCAGTAAAGACGGACGCTCCTACAATGAGCAGTTCTTC.

In this sample, this clonotype turned up many times. This sequence joins TRBV5-1 and TRBJ1-5; D is unresolved. Germline CDR1 and CDR2: SGHRS and YFSETQ. CDR3 size: 16 residues. Trimming took 1 base from V and 0 from J, leaving 11 bases between them. CDR3 sequence (DNA): TGCGCCAGCAGCTTGAAGTATAAAGGTAGCAATCAGCCCCAGCATTTT. It codes for CASSLKYKGSNQPQHF.

This clonotype was seen ten or more times. The rearrangement uses TRBV20-1 and TRBJ2-3, with 8 bases lining up with TRBD2. CDR1 is DFQATT, CDR2 SNEGSKA, per germline (reference sequence). J lost 4 bases, V lost 3 bases, and 0 bases had no gene match. The CDR3 totals 12 residues. CDR3 DNA: TGCAGTGCTAGCGGGGGGGCAGATACGCAGTATTTT. Protein sequence: CSASGGADTQYF.

This clonotype has at least ten counts. This chain uses TRBV27 with TRBJ2-5; D unclear. This CDR3 has 13 amino acids. Germline values: CDR1 MNHEY, CDR2 SMNVEV (reference sequence). V was shortened by 1 base and J by 4 bases, with 7 bases between the two germline ends. The CDR3: CASSLWLGETQYF. The CDR3 bases are TGTGCCAGCAGTTTATGGCTAGGAGAGACCCAGTACTTC.

By proportion, this clonotype is medium-sized. V gene TRBV29-1 combines with J gene TRBJ2-7; 7 bases are shared with TRBD1. After removal of 5 bases from V and 0 bases from J, the junction contained 4 bases not matched to a gene. CDR3 length equals 13 residues. Per the germline V gene, CDR1 is SQVTM and CDR2 is ANQGSEA. The CDR3 loop reads CSVPGQSSYEQYF. The CDR3 nucleotides are TGCAGCGTTCCGGGACAGTCCTCCTACGAGCAGTACTTC.

Many counts were recorded for this clonotype. The gene calls are TRBV12-3 or TRBV12-4 and TRBJ2-2; 12 positions agree with TRBD2. Losses at the gene ends were 5 bases for V and 4 bases for J; bases not matched to a gene: 5. The CDR3 runs to 16 residues. The CDR3 reads CASSPASGGATGELFF. In DNA, the CDR3 is TGTGCCAGCAGTCCCGCTAGCGGGGGGGCCACCGGGGAGCTGTTTTTT.